This T cell receptor (beta chain) was sequenced for a study of T cell responses to AZD1222 COVID-19 vaccine. V shed 1 base, J shed 1 base, and the junction held 12 bases outside the gene matches. Germline CDR1 is KGHSH and CDR2 is LQKENI. The CDR3 is made up of 19 amino acids. Of note for this clone: Antigen unknown.

Overall study results and limits: Spike was spanned by vaccine-associated CD4 TCRs, which were dominant at 160-218 and 743-854.

Clones were read by immunoSEQ multiplex PCR, and TCRdb kept only the in-frame ones, dropping some. The sample includes under 150,000 clones, approximately 83% of them seen just once. Sequenced here: peripheral blood, sampled on day 0 of MenACWY control vaccination. This chain uses TRBV18 with TRBJ2-4, with 8 nucleotides matching TRBD1. The TCR comes from an adult in good health. The CDR3 sequence: CASSPLSPGGQSAKNIQYF. CDR3 nucleotide sequence: TGTGCCAGCTCACCACTATCTCCAGGGGGCCAATCGGCCAAAAACATTCAGTACTTC.